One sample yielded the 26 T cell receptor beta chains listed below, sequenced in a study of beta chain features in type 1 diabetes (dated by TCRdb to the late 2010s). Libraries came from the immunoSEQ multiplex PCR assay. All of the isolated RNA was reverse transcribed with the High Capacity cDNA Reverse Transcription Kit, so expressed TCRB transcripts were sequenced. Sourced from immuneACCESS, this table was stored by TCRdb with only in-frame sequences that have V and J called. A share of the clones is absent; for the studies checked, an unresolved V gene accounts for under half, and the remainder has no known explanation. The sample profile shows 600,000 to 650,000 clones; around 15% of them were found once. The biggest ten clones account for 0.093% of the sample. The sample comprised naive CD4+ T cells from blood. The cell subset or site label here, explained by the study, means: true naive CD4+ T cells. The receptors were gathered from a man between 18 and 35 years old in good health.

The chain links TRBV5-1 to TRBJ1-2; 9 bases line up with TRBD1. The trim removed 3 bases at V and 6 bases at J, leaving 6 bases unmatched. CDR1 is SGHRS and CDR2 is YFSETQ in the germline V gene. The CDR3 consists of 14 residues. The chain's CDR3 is CASSSGQGSDGYTF. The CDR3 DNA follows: TGCGCCAGCAGCTCGGGACAGGGATCGGATGGCTACACCTTC.

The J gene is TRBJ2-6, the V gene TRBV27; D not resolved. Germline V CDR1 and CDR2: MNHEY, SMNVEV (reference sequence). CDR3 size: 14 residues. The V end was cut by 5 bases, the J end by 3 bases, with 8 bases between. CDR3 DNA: TGTGCCAGCAGTCTGTCCGGTGGGGCCAACGTCCTGACTTTC. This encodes CASSLSGGANVLTF.

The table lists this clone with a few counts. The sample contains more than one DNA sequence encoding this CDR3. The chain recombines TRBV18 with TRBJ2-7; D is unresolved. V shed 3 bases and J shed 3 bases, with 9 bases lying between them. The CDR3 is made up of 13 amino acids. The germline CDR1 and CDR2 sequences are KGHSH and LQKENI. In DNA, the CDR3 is TGTGCCAGCTCACCGCCGTCGAGCTACGAGCAGTACTTC. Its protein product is CASSPPSSYEQYF.

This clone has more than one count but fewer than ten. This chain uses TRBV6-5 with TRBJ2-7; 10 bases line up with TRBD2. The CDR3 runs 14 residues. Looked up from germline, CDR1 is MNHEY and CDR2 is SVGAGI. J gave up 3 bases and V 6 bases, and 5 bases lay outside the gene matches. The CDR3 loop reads CASRGSGRYYEQYF. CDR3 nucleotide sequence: TGTGCCAGCAGAGGTAGCGGGAGGTACTACGAGCAGTACTTC.

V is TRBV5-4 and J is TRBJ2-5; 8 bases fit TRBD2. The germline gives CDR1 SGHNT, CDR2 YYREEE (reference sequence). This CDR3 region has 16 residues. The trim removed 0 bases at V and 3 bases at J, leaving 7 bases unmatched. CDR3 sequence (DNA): TGTGCCAGCAGCTTGGCGGGAGGGCGATCAAAAGAGACCCAGTACTTC. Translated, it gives CASSLAGGRSKETQYF.

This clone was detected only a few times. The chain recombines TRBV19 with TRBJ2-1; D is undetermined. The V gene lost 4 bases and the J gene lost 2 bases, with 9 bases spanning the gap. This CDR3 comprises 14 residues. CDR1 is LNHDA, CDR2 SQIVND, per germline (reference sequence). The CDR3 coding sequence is TGTGCCAGTAGTAGCGTGGTCACCTACAATGAGCAGTTCTTC. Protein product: CASSSVVTYNEQFF.

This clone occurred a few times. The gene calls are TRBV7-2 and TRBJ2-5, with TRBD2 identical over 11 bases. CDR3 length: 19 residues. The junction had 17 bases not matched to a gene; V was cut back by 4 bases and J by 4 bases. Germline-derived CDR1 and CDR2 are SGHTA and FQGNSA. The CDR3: CASSSGRLAGPGRGETQYF. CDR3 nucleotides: TGTGCCAGCAGCTCGGGCCGACTAGCGGGGCCCGGGAGGGGAGAGACCCAGTACTTC.

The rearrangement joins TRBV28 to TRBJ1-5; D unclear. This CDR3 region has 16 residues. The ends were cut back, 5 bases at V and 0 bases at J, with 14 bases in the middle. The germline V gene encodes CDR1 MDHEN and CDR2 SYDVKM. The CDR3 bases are TGTGCCAGCAGTAGGAGGGTAGGAAGTAGCAATCAGCCCCAGCATTTT. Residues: CASSRRVGSSNQPQHF. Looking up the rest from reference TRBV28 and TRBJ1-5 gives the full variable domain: DVKVTQSSRYLVKRTGEKVFLECVQDMDHENMFWYRQDPGLGLRLIYFSYDVKMKEKGDIPEGYSVSREKKERFSLILESASTNQTSMYLCASSRRVGSSNQPQHFGDGTRLSIL.

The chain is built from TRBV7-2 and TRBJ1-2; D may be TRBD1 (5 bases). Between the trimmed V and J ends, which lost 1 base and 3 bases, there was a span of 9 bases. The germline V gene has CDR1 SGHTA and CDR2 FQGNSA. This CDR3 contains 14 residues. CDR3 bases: TGTGCCAGCAGCTTAGGAGTCAGGGACTATGGCTACACCTTC. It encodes CASSLGVRDYGYTF.

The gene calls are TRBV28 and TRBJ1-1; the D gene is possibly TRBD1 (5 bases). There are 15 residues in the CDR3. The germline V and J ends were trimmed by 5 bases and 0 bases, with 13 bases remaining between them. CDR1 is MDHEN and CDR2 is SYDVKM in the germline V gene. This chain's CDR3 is CASSAPRGVNTEAFF. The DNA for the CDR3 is TGTGCCAGCAGTGCACCCCGGGGGGTGAACACTGAAGCTTTCTTT.

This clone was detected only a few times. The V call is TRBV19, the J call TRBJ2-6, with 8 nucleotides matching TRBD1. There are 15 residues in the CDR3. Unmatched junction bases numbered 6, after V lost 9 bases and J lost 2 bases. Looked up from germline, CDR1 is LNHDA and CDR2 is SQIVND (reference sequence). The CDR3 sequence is CASDRGEPGANVLTF. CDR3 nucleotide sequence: TGTGCCAGCGACAGGGGCGAGCCTGGGGCCAACGTCCTGACTTTC.

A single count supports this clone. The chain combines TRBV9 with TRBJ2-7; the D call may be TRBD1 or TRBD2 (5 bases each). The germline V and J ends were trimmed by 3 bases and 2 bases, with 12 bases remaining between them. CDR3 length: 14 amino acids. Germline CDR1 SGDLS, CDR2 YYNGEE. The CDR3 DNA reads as TGTGCCAGCAGCGCCCGGGACGGCCCCTACGAGCAGTACTTC. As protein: CASSARDGPYEQYF.

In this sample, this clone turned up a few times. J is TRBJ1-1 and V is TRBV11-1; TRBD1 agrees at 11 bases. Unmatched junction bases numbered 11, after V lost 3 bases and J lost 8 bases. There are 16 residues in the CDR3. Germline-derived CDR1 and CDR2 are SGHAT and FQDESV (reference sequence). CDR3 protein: CASSFEWTGGNGEAFF. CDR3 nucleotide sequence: TGTGCCAGCAGCTTCGAATGGACAGGGGGCAATGGGGAAGCTTTCTTT.

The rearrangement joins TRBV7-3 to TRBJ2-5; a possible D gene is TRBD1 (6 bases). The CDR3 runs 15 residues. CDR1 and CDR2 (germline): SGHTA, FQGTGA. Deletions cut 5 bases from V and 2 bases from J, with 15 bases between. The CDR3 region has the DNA TGTGCCAGCAGCGAAAGGGGGTCGTGGCAAGAGACCCAGTACTTC. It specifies CASSERGSWQETQYF.

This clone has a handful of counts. In DNA, the CDR3 is TGTGCCAGCAGCAGGGGGACGGCGGAACCATACTATGGCTACACCTTC. Its translation: CASSRGTAEPYYGYTF. The chain uses TRBV5-4 and TRBJ1-2, with D possibly being TRBD1 (6 bases). V lost 4 bases and J 3 bases, leaving 19 bases between the germline ends. The CDR3 has 16 residues. Per the germline V gene, CDR1 is SGHNT and CDR2 is YYREEE (reference sequence). The full variable domain, its missing parts supplied by reference TRBV5-4 and TRBJ1-2, is ETGVTQSPTHLIKTRGQQVTLRCSSQSGHNTVSWYQQALGQGPQFIFQYYREEENGRGNFPPRFSGLQFPNYSSELNVNALELDDSALYLCASSRGTAEPYYGYTFGSGTRLTVV.

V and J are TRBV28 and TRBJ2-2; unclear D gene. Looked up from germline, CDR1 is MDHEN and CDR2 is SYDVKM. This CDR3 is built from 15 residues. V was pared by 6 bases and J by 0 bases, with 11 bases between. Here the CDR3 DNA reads TGTGCCAGCAGATGGAGAACAGCGAACACCGGGGAGCTGTTTTTT. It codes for CASRWRTANTGELFF.

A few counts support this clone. The CDR3 bases are TGTGCCATCAGTTTGTGGGAGGCAGAGACCCAGTACTTC. Amino acid sequence: CAISLWEAETQYF. The rearrangement uses TRBV10-3 and TRBJ2-5; perhaps TRBD2 as D (6 bases). V lost 5 bases and J lost 4, with 11 bases in between. The germline V gene encodes CDR1 ENHRY and CDR2 SYGVKD. The CDR3 length is 13 residues.

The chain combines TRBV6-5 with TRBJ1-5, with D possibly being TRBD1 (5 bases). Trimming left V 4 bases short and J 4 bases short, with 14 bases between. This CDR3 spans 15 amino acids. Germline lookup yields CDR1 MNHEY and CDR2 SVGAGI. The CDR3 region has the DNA TGTGCCAGCAGTTGGCGCGACAGACCGAATCAGCCCCAGCATTTT. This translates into CASSWRDRPNQPQHF.

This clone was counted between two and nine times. DNA for the CDR3: TGTGCCAGCAGACTCTCCGGGGCTGGGGCCAACGTCCTGACTTTC. It specifies CASRLSGAGANVLTF. The rearrangement uses TRBV5-6 and TRBJ2-6; maybe TRBD2 (5 bases). CDR1 and CDR2 from the germline V gene are SGHDT and YYEEEE. Trimming took off 5 bases at V and 2 bases at J, with 11 bases between the two ends. This CDR3 spans 15 amino acids. The full variable domain, its missing parts supplied by reference TRBV5-6 and TRBJ2-6, is DAGVTQSPTHLIKTRGQQVTLRCSPKSGHDTVSWYQQALGQGPQFIFQYYEEEERQRGNFPDRFSGHQFPNYSSELNVNALLLGDSALYLCASRLSGAGANVLTFGAGSRLTVL.

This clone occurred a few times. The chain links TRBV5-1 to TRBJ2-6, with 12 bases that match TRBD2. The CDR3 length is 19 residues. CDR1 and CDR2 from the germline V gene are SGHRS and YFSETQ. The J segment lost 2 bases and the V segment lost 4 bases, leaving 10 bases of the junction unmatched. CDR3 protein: CASSKTSGRRTTGANVLTF. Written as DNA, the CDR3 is TGCGCCAGCAGCAAAACTAGCGGGAGGCGTACTACTGGGGCCAACGTCCTGACTTTC.

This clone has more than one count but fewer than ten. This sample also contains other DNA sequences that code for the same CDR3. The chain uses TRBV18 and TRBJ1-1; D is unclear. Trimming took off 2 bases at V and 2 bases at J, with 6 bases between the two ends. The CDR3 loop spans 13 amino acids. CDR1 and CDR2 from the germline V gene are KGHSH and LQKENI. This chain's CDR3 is CASSPGLNTEAFF. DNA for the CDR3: TGTGCCAGCTCACCAGGGCTCAACACTGAAGCTTTCTTT.

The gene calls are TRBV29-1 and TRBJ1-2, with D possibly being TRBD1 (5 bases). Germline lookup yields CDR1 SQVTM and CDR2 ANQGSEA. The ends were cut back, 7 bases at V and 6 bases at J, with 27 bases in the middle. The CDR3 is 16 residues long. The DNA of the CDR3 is TGCAGCGCGGAAAAAACAGGACTTAGTTTATCGCATGGCTACACCTTC. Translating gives CSAEKTGLSLSHGYTF.

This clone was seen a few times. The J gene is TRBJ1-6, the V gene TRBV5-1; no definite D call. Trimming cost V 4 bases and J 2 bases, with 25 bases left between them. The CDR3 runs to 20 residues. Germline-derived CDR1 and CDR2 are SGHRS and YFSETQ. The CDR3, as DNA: TGCGCCAGCAGCCTCCGAGATTCAAGGAGAGGGAGAGCCTATAATTCACCCCTCCACTTT. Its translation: CASSLRDSRRGRAYNSPLHF.

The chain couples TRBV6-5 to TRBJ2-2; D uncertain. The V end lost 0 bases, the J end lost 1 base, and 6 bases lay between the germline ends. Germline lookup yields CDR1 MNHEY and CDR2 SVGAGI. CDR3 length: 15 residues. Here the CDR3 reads CASSYSGKNTGELFF. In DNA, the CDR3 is TGTGCCAGCAGTTACTCTGGGAAGAACACCGGGGAGCTGTTTTTT.

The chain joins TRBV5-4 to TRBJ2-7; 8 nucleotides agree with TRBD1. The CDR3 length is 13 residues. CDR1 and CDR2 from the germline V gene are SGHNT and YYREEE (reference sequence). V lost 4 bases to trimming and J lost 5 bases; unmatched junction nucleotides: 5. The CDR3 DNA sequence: TGTGCCAGCAGCCGGGACAGGCGGGACGAGCAGTACTTC. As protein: CASSRDRRDEQYF.

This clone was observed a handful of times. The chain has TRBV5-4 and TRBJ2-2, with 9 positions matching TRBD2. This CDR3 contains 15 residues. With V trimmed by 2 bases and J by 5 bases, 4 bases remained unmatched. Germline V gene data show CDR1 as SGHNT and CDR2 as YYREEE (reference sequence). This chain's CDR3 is CASSFVAGETGELFF. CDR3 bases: TGTGCCAGCAGCTTTGTAGCGGGAGAGACCGGGGAGCTGTTTTTT.